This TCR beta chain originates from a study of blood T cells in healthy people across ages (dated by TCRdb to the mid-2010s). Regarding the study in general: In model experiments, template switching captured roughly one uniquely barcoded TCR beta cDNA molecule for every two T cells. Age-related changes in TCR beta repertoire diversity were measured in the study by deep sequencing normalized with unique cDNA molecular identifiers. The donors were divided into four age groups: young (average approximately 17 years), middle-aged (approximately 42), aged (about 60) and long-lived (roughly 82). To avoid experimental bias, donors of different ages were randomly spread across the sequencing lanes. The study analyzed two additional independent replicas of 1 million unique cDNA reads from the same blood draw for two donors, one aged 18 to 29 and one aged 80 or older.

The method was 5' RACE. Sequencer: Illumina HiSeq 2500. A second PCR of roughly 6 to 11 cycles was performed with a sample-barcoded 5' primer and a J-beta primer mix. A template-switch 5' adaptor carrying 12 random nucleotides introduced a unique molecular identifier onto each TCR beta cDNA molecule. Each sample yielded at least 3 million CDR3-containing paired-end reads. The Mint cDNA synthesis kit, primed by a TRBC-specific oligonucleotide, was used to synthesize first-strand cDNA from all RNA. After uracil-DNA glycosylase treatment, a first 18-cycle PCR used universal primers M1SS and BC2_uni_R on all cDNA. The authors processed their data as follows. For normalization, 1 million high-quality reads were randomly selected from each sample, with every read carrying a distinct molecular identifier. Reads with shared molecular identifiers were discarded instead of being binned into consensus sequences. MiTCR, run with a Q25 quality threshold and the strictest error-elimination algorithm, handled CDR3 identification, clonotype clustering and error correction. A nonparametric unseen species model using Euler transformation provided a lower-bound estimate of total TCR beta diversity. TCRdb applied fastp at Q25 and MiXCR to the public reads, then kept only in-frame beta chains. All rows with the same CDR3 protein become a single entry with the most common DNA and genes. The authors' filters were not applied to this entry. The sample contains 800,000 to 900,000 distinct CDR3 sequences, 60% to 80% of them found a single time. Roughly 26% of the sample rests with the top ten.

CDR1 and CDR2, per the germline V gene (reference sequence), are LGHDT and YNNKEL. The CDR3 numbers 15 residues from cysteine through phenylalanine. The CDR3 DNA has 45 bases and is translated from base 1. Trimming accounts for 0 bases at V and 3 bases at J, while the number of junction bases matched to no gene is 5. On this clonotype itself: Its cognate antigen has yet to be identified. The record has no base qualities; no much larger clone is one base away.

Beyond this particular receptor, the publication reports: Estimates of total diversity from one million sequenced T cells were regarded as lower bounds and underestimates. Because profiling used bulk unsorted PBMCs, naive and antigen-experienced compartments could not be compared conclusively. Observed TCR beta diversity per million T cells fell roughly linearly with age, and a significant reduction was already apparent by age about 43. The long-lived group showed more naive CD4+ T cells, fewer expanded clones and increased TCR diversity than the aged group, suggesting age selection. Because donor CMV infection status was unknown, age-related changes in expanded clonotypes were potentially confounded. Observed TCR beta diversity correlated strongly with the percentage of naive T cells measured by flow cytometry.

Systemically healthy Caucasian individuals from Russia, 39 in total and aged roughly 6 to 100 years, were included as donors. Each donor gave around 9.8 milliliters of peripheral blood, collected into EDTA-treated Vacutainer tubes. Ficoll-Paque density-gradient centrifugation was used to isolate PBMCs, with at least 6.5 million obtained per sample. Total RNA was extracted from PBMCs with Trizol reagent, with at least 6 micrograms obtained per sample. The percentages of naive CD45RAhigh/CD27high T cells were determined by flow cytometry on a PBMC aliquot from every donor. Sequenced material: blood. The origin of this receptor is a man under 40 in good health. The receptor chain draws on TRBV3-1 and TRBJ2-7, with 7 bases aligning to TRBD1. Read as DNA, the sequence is TGTGCCAGCAGCCAAGACGCAAACAGGGGCTACGAGCAGTACTTC. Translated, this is CASSQDANRGYEQYF.